In this sample, the clone carrying this T cell receptor beta chain turned up many times. Its target is unknown. TCRdb reprocessed the reads with MiXCR, giving one entry per CDR3 protein. In the table there are around 530,000 distinct CDR3 sequences, 16% of which are singletons. V gave up 5 bases and J gave up 5 bases; unmatched junction bases: 7. The CDR3 is 14 residues long. Germline V gene data show CDR1 as MNHNS and CDR2 as SASEGT. The data originate from a study of T cell repertoires in cytomegalovirus infection. At the level of the study: Public TCR beta signature analysis indicated the presence of both CMV infection and matching HLA type.

Study-wide results and limits: Across the ex vivo response, the dominant clonotypes were HLA-C-restricted CMV-specific TCR beta clonotypes.

The V call is TRBV6-1, the J call TRBJ1-1; 8 bases align to TRBD1. The receptor comes from a human donor in good health (CMV status not recorded). Some clones in this sample may be carry-over from other donors' samples. Sequenced input: CD8+ T cells from PBMCs. The CDR3 sequence is CASSPQTGETEAFF. CDR3 coding DNA: TGTGCCAGCAGTCCACAGACAGGGGAAACTGAAGCTTTCTTT.